Shown below are 17 T cell receptor beta chains from a single sample sequenced in a study of blood T cell repertoires in COVID-19. Method: immunoSEQ multiplex PCR; TCRdb's copy keeps in-frame clones and lacks some. The sample lists under 250,000 clones; approximately 84% were seen once. Sample: PBMCs or T cells enriched from blood (not recorded which). The receptors were gathered from a man aged 55-75 years who had recovered from COVID-19.

The chain uses TRBV6-5 and TRBJ1-3, with D possibly being TRBD1 (5 bases). V was pared by 6 bases and J by 2 bases, with 14 bases between. Per germline, CDR1 MNHEY and CDR2 SVGAGI. CDR3 length equals 15 residues. CDR3 nucleotide sequence: TGTGCCAGCAGGTCCGGTACAGGCACTGGAAACACCATATATTTT. It yields the protein CASRSGTGTGNTIYF.

This clone was seen just once. The rearrangement links TRBV5-6 to TRBJ2-7, with 9 bases aligning to TRBD1. Germline CDR1 and CDR2: SGHDT and YYEEEE. V shed 2 bases, J shed 7 bases, and the junction held 10 bases outside the gene matches. The CDR3 loop spans 15 amino acids. The CDR3 here is CASSFPGTGYREQYF. DNA of the CDR3: TGTGCCAGCAGCTTCCCCGGGACAGGGTATCGGGAGCAGTACTTC.

The CDR3 DNA is TGTGCCTGGAGAGTATCAGGGATAATTAGTCCTGAAGCTTTCTTT. Protein product: CAWRVSGIISPEAFF. J is TRBJ1-1 and V is TRBV30, with D possibly TRBD1 on 5 matching bases. The germline gives CDR1 GTSNPN, CDR2 SVGIG (reference sequence). Trimming took 3 bases from V and 6 from J, leaving 20 bases between them. The CDR3 totals 15 residues. Supplemented by reference TRBV30 and TRBJ1-1, the full variable domain reads SQTIHQWPATLVQPVGSPLSLECTVEGTSNPNLYWYRQAAGRGLQLLFYSVGIGQISSEVPQNLSASRPQDRQFILSSKKLLLSDSGFYLCAWRVSGIISPEAFFGQGTRLTVV.

The chain uses TRBV7-9 and TRBJ2-1; 7 bases agree with TRBD2. Unmatched junction bases numbered 7, after V lost 2 bases and J lost 6 bases. The CDR3 loop spans 15 amino acids. Germline V gene sequence: CDR1 SEHNR, CDR2 FQNEAQ (reference sequence). The CDR3 spells CASSLPPPSGNEQFF. In DNA form, the CDR3 reads TGTGCCAGCAGCTTACCCCCGCCTAGCGGCAATGAGCAGTTCTTC.

As regards this clone: In the same sample, other DNA sequences code for this CDR3. V usage is TRBV19 and J usage is TRBJ1-4; D is uncertain. Trimming shortened V by 5 bases and J by 4 bases, and 8 bases separated the two germline ends. Germline V gene lookup returns CDR1 LNHDA and CDR2 SQIVND (reference sequence). This CDR3 has 13 amino acids. The CDR3 region has the DNA TGTGCCAGTAGTTTAGGGCTTAATGAAAAACTGTTTTTT. This gives the protein CASSLGLNEKLFF.

The chain uses TRBV6-6 and TRBJ1-1, with D possibly TRBD1 on 5 matching bases. Germline assignment: CDR1 MNHNY and CDR2 SVGAGI (reference sequence). The germline V and J ends were trimmed by 5 bases and 1 base, with 11 bases remaining between them. The CDR3 is 14 amino acids. CDR3 sequence: CASSPPDRNTEAFF. In nucleotides, the CDR3 is TGTGCCAGCAGTCCACCCGACAGGAACACTGAAGCTTTCTTT.

The chain has TRBV7-3 and TRBJ2-3, with D possibly matching TRBD2 (6 bases). The CDR3 has 16 amino acids. Trimming shortened V by 7 bases and J by 1 base, and 18 bases separated the two germline ends. Per germline, CDR1 SGHTA and CDR2 FQGTGA. The CDR3 loop reads CASIIKEGGGTDTQYF. CDR3 bases: TGTGCCAGCATCATAAAGGAGGGAGGTGGCACAGATACGCAGTATTTT.

This chain links TRBV2 with TRBJ1-1, with 11 bases lining up with TRBD1. The V segment lost 6 bases and the J segment 6 bases; nucleotides outside the gene matches: 6. Per the germline V gene, CDR1 is SNHLY and CDR2 is FYNNEI. This CDR3 has 14 amino acids. In DNA, the CDR3 is TGTGCCAGCAGGGCGGGACAGGGGGTTTCTGAAGCTTTCTTT. Its translation is CASRAGQGVSEAFF.

This clone was detected many times. The chain combines TRBV18 with TRBJ1-2, with 8 bases that match TRBD1. Germline CDR1 reads KGHSH; CDR2 reads LQKENI. The CDR3 is 15 residues long. Trimming took 2 bases from V and 7 from J; bases not matched to a gene: 9. The CDR3: CASSPSTGGSRGYTF. CDR3 nucleotides: TGTGCCAGCTCACCAAGTACAGGGGGTTCTCGTGGCTACACCTTC.

This clone was picked up a small number of times. The rearrangement joins TRBV19 to TRBJ2-7; no clear D. This CDR3 is 13 amino acids long. Looked up from germline, CDR1 is LNHDA and CDR2 is SQIVND (reference sequence). Trimming took off 3 bases at V and 3 bases at J, with 9 bases between the two ends. CDR3 in amino acids: CASSMQANYEQYF. The CDR3 DNA reads as TGTGCCAGTAGTATGCAGGCCAACTACGAGCAGTACTTC.

This clone was observed a few times. The chain combines TRBV3-1 (or the pseudogene TRBV3-2) with TRBJ1-1, with D perhaps matching TRBD1 (5 bases). Trimming pared 1 base from V and 3 bases from J, leaving 9 bases between. Germline V lookup: CDR1 LGHDT, CDR2 YNNKEL (reference sequence). This CDR3 region has 14 residues. The CDR3 spells CASSQGTRDTEAFF. The CDR3 DNA follows: TGTGCCAGCAGCCAAGGGACAAGGGACACTGAAGCTTTCTTT.

V gene TRBV19 combines with J gene TRBJ1-3; perhaps TRBD1 as D (5 bases). CDR1 and CDR2 from the germline V gene are LNHDA and SQIVND (reference sequence). This CDR3 region has 16 residues. V dropped 5 bases and J dropped 2 bases, with 16 bases sitting between them. The CDR3 region has the DNA TGTGCCAGTAGTCCGCCGGGGGAGCGGACTGGAAACACCATATATTTT. This encodes CASSPPGERTGNTIYF.

This clone was detected once. The chain recombines TRBV6-1 with TRBJ2-5, with D tentatively TRBD2 (6 bases). Trimming removed 1 base from V and 2 bases from J, with 11 bases in between. Germline CDR1 reads MNHNS; CDR2 reads SASEGT. The CDR3 totals 15 residues. In DNA form, the CDR3 reads TGTGCCAGCAGTGAAGTGGGGGGACGACAAGAGACCCAGTACTTC. Encoded protein: CASSEVGGRQETQYF.

This clone appeared a single time. The V gene is TRBV7-9, the J gene TRBJ1-1; D is unresolved. CDR1 is SEHNR, CDR2 FQNEAQ, per germline (reference sequence). The CDR3 runs to 12 residues. The germline V and J ends were trimmed by 4 bases and 3 bases, with 6 bases remaining between them. The DNA of the CDR3 is TGTGCCAGCAGCTATACAGACACTGAAGCTTTCTTT. Protein sequence: CASSYTDTEAFF.

The chain uses TRBV7-9 and TRBJ1-6; 7 nucleotides match TRBD1. V lost 4 bases to trimming and J lost 8 bases; unmatched junction nucleotides: 2. Germline V gives CDR1 SEHNR, CDR2 FQNEAQ (reference sequence). The CDR3 length is 13 residues. The CDR3 sequence: CASSSTGYSPLHF. CDR3 bases: TGTGCCAGCAGCTCGACAGGGTATTCACCCCTCCACTTT. Variable domain in full (rest from reference TRBV7-9 and TRBJ1-6): DTGVSQNPRHKITKRGQNVTFRCDPISEHNRLYWYRQTLGQGPEFLTYFQNEAQLEKSRLLSDRFSAERPKGSFSTLEIQRTEQGDSAMYLCASSSTGYSPLHFGNGTRLTVT.

The chain couples TRBV18 to TRBJ1-4; 8 nucleotides agree with TRBD1. Trimming removed 8 bases from V and 8 bases from J; junction bases left unmatched: 7. This CDR3 is 13 amino acids long. Germline V gene lookup returns CDR1 KGHSH and CDR2 LQKENI. In DNA form, the CDR3 reads TGTGCCAGCACGACAGGGGATGGAGAAAAACTGTTTTTT. Translated, it gives CASTTGDGEKLFF.

The chain uses TRBV12-3 or TRBV12-4 and TRBJ1-3; D ambiguous. Trimming took 6 bases from V and 5 from J, leaving 11 bases between them. CDR3 length: 13 residues. The chain's CDR3 is CASRPGYRNTIYF. The CDR3 bases are TGTGCCAGCAGGCCGGGGTACCGAAACACCATATATTTT.